This note documents a single T cell receptor beta chain sequence. This receptor's antigen is unknown. The sample holds no much larger clone one base away, and base qualities are not on file. Reads for this sample came from an Illumina HiSeq 2000. Multiplex PCR amplification was used to generate the TCR beta chain libraries. High-throughput sequencing was used to analyze the amplified TCR beta chain products. TCRdb's own reprocessing of the public reads used fastp at Q25 and MiXCR and kept productive beta chains. Each CDR3 protein gets just one entry, which takes the most common genes and DNA from the rows behind it. The sample table holds 20,000 to 25,000 distinct CDR3 sequences, of which about 70% were seen once. The ten largest clones represent around 22% of the sample. The adjacent samples were made up of nontumor breast tissue around the tumor. These data come from a study of breast tumors, draining lymph nodes, adjacent tissues listed by TCRdb under 2016. About the investigation overall: Breast cancer patients provided tumor, adjacent nontumor tissue and axillary lymph nodes, and the study compared the TCR beta repertoires across these three sources. The study was designed to assess the relationships and possible T-cell exchange between tumor, surrounding tissue and draining lymph node repertoires in human breast cancer. Findings and caveats that apply to the study as a whole: The conclusion that tumor T cells originate in lymph nodes was presented as consistent with a hypothesis rather than as directly demonstrated. Tumor and nontumor tissue repertoires were found to be significantly more similar in luminal-like than in basal-like breast cancer. A scenario in which most tumor T cells derive from the lymph node and then expand within tumor tissue was judged to be consistent with the data. Tumor T-cell repertoires showed less diversity than lymph node repertoires and more diversity than nontumor tissue repertoires, and tumor T-cell repertoires showed preferential V and J gene usage.

The cysteine opens and the phenylalanine closes a CDR3 of 15 amino acids. The CDR3 DNA has 45 bases and is translated from base 1. V and J are trimmed by 1 base and 6 bases, and the gene matches miss 7 bases of the junction. The germline V gene sets CDR1 to SGHAT and CDR2 to FQNNGV. This TCR derives from a female donor with breast cancer. Some clones in this sample may be carry-over from other donors' samples. The sequencing sample was made of tumor-adjacent breast tissue. Rearrangement joined TRBV11-2 to TRBJ1-2; 8 nucleotides in the junction match TRBD1. CDR3 region: CASSLGQGSEDGYTF. The DNA sequence reads TGTGCCAGCAGCTTAGGACAGGGGTCTGAAGATGGCTACACCTTC.